What follows is one T cell receptor (beta chain) and its context. Its target is unknown. TCRdb redid the clone calls on the PCR reads using MiXCR. The profile shows under 50,000 clones, approximately 17% of them singletons. This sample is drawn from a study of metastatic and nonmetastatic thyroid tumors. Study details: For malignant and benign thyroid patients, tumor or nodule tissue and blood were the sources whose repertoires were compared.

All patients were treatment-naive before thyroid surgery. Study-wide findings and caveats: It was reported that TCR beta diversity was significantly higher in malignant thyroid tumors than benign nodules, in blood and tumor.

This sequence originates from a female donor with papillary thyroid cancer or a benign thyroid nodule (not recorded which). Some clones in this sample may be carry-over from other donors' samples. Sequenced input: tumor tissue.

DNA for the CDR3: TGTGCCAGCAGCTTAGATAGGCGACAGATACTTGGGGCCAACGTCCTGACTTTC. Translation gives CASSLDRRQILGANVLTF. This chain uses TRBV11-2 with TRBJ2-6, with D perhaps TRBD1 (5 bases). Per germline, CDR1 SGHAT and CDR2 FQNNGV. CDR3 size: 18 residues. Trimming left V 0 bases short and J 3 bases short, with 15 bases between.